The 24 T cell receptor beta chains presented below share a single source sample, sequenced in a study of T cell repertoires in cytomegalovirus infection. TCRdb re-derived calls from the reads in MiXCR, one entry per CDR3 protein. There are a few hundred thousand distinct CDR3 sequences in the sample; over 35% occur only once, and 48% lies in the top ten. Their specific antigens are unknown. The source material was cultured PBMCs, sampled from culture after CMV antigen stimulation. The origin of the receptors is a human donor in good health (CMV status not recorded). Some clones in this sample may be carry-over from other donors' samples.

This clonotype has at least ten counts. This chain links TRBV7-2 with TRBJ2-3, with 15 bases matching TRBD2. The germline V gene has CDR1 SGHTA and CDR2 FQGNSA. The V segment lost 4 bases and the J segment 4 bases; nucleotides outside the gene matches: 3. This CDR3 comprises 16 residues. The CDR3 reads CASSSGLAGGADTQYF. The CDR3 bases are TGTGCCAGCAGCTCGGGACTAGCGGGAGGAGCAGATACGCAGTATTTT. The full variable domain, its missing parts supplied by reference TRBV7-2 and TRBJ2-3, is GAGVSQSPSNKVTEKGKDVELRCDPISGHTALYWYRQSLGQGLEFLIYFQGNSAPDKSGLPSDRFSAERTGGSVSTLTIQRTQQEDSAVYLCASSSGLAGGADTQYFGPGTRLTVL.

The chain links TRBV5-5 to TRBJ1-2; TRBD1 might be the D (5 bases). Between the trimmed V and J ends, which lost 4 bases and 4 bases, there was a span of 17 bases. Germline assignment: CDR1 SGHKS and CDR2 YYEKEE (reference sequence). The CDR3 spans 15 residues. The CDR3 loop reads CASSRDHQTIYGYTF. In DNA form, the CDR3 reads TGTGCCAGCAGCCGGGACCATCAGACGATCTATGGCTACACCTTC. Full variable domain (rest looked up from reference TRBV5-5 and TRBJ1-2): DAGVTQSPTHLIKTRGQQVTLRCSPISGHKSVSWYQQVLGQGPQFIFQYYEKEERGRGNFPDRFSARQFPNYSSELNVNALLLGDSALYLCASSRDHQTIYGYTFGSGTRLTVV.

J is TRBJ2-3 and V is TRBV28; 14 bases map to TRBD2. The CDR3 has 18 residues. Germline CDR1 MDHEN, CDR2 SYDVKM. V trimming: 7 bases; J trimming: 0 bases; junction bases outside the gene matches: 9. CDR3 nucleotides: TGTGCCAGCACCCGAGGGACTAGCGGGGGCTATAGCACAGATACGCAGTATTTT. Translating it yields CASTRGTSGGYSTDTQYF.

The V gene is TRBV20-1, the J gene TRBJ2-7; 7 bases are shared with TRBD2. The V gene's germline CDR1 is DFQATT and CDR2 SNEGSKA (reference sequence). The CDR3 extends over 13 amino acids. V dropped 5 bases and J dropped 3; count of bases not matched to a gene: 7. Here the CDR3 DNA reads TGCAGTGCTTATAGCGGGCGAGGCTACGAGCAGTACTTC. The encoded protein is CSAYSGRGYEQYF.

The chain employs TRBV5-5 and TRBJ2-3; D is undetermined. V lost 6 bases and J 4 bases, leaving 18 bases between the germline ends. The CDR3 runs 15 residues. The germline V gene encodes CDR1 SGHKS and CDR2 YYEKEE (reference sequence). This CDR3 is CASTRTRQAADTQYF. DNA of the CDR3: TGTGCCAGCACCCGTACCCGGCAGGCGGCAGATACGCAGTATTTT.

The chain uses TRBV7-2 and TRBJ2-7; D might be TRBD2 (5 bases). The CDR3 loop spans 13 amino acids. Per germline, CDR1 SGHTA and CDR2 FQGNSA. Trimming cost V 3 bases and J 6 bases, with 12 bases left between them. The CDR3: CASSFSAGGEQYF. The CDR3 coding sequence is TGTGCCAGCAGCTTCAGTGCGGGCGGCGAGCAGTACTTC.

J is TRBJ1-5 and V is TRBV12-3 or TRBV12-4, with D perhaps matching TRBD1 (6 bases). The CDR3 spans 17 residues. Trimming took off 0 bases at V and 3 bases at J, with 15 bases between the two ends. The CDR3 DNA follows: TGTGCCAGCAGTTTAGCGACCAAAGGGGGATCCAATCAGCCCCAGCATTTT. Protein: CASSLATKGGSNQPQHF.

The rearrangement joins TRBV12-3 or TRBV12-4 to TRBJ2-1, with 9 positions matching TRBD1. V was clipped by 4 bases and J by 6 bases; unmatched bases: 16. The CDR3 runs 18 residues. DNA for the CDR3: TGTGCCAGCAGTTCCCTAAAGCTATGGGGACAGGGCGGCAATGAGCAGTTCTTC. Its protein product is CASSSLKLWGQGGNEQFF.

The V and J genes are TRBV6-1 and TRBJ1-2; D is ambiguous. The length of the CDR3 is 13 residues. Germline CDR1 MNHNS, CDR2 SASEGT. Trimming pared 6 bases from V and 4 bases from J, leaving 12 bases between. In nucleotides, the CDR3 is TGTGCCAGCAGCCCCCGGGCCATCTATGGCTACACCTTC. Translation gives CASSPRAIYGYTF.

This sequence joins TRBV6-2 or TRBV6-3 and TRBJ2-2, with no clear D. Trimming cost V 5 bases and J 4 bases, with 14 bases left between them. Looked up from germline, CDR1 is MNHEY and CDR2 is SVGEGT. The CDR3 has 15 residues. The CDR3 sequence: CASSELKYLTGELFF. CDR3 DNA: TGTGCCAGCAGTGAACTGAAGTACCTCACCGGGGAGCTGTTTTTT.

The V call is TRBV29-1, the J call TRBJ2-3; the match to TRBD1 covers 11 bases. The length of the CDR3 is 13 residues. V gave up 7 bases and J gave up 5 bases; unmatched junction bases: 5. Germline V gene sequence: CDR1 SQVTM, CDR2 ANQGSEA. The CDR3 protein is CSGGQGAEDTQYF. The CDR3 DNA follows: TGCAGCGGCGGACAGGGGGCGGAAGATACGCAGTATTTT.

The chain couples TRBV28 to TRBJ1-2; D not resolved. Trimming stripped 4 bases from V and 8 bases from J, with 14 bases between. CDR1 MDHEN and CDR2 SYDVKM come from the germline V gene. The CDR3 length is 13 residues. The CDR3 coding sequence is TGTGCCAGCAGTTCCGTAGAGGGTAGAGGCTACACCTTC. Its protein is CASSSVEGRGYTF.

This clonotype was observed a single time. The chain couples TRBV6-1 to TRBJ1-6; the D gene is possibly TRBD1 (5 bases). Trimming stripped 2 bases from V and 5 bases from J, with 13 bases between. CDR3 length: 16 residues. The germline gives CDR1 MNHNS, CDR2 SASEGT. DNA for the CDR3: TGTGCCAGCAGTGAATTCGTGCCAGGGAATAATTCACCCCTCCACTTT. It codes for CASSEFVPGNNSPLHF.

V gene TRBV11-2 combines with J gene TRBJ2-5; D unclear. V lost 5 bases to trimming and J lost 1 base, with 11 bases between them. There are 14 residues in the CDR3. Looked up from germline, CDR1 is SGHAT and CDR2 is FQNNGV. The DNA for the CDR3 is TGTGCCAGCAGCCCTCTGGGGATCCAAGAGACCCAGTACTTC. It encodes CASSPLGIQETQYF.

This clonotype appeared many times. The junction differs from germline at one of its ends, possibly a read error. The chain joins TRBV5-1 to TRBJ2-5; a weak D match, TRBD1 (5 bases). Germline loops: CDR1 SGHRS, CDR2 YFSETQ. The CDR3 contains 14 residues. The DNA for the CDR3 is TGTGCCAGCAGCTTAGGTCAGGGAAGGGAGACCCAGTACTTC. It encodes CASSLGQGRETQYF.

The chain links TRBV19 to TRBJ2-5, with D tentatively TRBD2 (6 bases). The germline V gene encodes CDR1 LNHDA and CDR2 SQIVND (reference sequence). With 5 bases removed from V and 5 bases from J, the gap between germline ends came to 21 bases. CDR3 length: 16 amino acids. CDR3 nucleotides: TGTGCCAGTAGTGACTCCGGGACTCCCGGGGGTGAGACCCAGTACTTC. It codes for CASSDSGTPGGETQYF.

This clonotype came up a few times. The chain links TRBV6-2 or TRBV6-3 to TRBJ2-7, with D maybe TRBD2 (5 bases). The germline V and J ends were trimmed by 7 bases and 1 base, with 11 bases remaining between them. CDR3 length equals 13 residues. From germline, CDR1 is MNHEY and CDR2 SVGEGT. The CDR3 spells CASTERQSYEQYF. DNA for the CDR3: TGTGCCAGCACCGAGCGGCAATCCTACGAGCAGTACTTC.

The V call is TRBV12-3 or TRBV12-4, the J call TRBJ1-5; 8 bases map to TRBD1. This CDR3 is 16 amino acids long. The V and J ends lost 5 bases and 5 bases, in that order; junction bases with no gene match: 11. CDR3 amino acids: CASSLRTGRRDQPQHF. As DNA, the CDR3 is TGTGCCAGCAGTCTTAGGACAGGGCGGAGGGATCAGCCCCAGCATTTT.

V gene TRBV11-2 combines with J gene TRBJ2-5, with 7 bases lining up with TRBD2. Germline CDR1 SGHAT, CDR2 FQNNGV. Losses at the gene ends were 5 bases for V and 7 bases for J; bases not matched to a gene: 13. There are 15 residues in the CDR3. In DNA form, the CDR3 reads TGTGCCAGCAGCCGAACCGGTGGGGGGGACGCGACCCAGTACTTC. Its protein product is CASSRTGGGDATQYF. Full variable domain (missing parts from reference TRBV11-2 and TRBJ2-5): EAGVAQSPRYKIIEKRQSVAFWCNPISGHATLYWYQQILGQGPKLLIQFQNNGVVDDSQLPKDRFSAERLKGVDSTLKIQPAKLEDSAVYLCASSRTGGGDATQYFGPGTRLLVL.

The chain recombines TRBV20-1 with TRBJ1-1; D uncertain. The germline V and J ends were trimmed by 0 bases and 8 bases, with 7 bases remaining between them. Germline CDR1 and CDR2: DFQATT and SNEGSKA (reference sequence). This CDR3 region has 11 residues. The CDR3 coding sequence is TGCAGTGCTAGAGAGGGTTCGGAAGCTTTCTTT. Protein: CSAREGSEAFF.

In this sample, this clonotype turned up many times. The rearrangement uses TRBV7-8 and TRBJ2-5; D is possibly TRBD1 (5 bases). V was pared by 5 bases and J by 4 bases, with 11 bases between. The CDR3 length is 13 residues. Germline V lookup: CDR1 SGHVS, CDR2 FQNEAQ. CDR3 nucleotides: TGTGCCAGCAGCCGAAACAGGAGAGAGACCCAGTACTTC. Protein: CASSRNRRETQYF. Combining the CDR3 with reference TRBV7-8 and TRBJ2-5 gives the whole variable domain GAGVSQSPRYKVAKRGQDVALRCDPISGHVSLFWYQQALGQGPEFLTYFQNEAQLDKSGLPSDRFFAERPEGSVSTLKIQRTQQEDSAVYLCASSRNRRETQYFGPGTRLLVL.

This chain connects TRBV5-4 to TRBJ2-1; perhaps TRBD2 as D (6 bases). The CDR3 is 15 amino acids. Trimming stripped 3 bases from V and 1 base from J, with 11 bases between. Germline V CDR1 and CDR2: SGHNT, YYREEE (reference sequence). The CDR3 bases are TGTGCCAGCAGCTCCTCTAGCGCATCCTACAATGAGCAGTTCTTC. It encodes CASSSSSASYNEQFF.

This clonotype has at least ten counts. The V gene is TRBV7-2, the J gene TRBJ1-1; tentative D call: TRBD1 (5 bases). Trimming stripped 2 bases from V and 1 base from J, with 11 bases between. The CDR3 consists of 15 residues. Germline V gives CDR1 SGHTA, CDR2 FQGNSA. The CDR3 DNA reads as TGTGCCAGCAGCTTACGTGTAGGGACGAACACTGAAGCTTTCTTT. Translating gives CASSLRVGTNTEAFF.

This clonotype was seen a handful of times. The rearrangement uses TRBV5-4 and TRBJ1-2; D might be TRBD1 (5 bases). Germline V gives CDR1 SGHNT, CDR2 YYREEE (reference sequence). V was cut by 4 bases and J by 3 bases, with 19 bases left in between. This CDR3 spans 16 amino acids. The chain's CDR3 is CASSINQGRSDYGYTF. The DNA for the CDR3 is TGTGCCAGCAGCATTAACCAGGGCCGATCAGACTATGGCTACACCTTC.